This record concerns one TCR beta chain sequence. The antigen it recognizes is unknown. It has no much larger one-base neighbor in the sample; base qualities were not kept. RNA was extracted with the RNeasy kit and about 0.5 to 1 ug was reverse transcribed using random hexamers. TCR beta CDR3 regions were amplified with the immunoSEQ multiplex PCR assay covering 54 Vbeta and 13 Jbeta segments. PCR amplification bias was corrected by using a synthetic template baseline for primer optimization and computational correction. The study's own analysis went as follows. Reads were assigned to V, D and J genes according to IMGT and analyzed in immunoSEQ Analyzer, with only productive sequences retained. To calculate clonality, Shannon entropy was normalized by log2 of the number of productive unique sequences and then subtracted from one. For each patient and control, public and private clones were evaluated among the 100 most prevalent clones. A clone was defined as Susac-specific if it was absent from the healthy and MS cohorts, from 1052 published viral clones and from other ImmuneACCESS disease sequences. Clones were called with MiXCR by TCRdb after fastp trimmed the public reads at Q25, and only in-frame beta chains were retained. For every CDR3 protein sequence, its rows merge into one entry that carries the most common genes and DNA. The V and J calls were determined by TCRdb, not by the authors. This sample holds approximately 100,000 distinct CDR3 sequences; nearly 95% were observed only once. The ten largest clones capture roughly 0.14% of the sample.

This specimen belongs to a study of CD8 T cells in Susac syndrome (dated by TCRdb to the late 2010s). In the study overall: Whether CD8+ T cell activation and differentiation in Susac syndrome was antigen driven was tested using repertoire sequencing. What the study reported, not specific to this receptor: The TCR sequencing and HLA analysis was acknowledged to have included a relatively small number of individuals.

Peripheral blood CD8+ and CD4+ T cells from healthy donors, Susac syndrome patients and multiple sclerosis patients were profiled using high-throughput TCR beta sequencing. Healthy donors were included as age- and sex-matched controls. Bulk CD8+ and CD4+ T cells were purified by magnetic negative isolation, while CD8+ TEMRA cells were enriched using FACS. Blood was collected in EDTA tubes and processed within 24 hours, with PBMCs isolated through density gradient centrifugation. PBMCs destined for TCR sequencing were cryopreserved in liquid nitrogen and later thawed in a 37 °C water bath. The sorted or isolated CD4+, CD8+ and CD8+ TEMRA cells had a purity of 90% or higher. V is pared back by 9 bases and J by 7 bases, with 15 bases lying between the germline termini. From its cysteine to its phenylalanine, the CDR3 spans 13 amino acids. Only CDR3 DNA remains: 39 bases, in frame from the first base. Based on the germline V gene (reference sequence), the CDR1 and CDR2 sequences are LNHDA and SQIVND.

The chain joins TRBV19 to TRBJ1-4; TRBD1 is possibly the D segment (5 matching bases). This receptor was identified in a human donor in good health. The sample consisted of CD4+ T cells from PBMCs. The DNA is TGTGCCAGCCGCCAGGGTCGGGGTGAAAAACTGTTTTTT. This is translated as CASRQGRGEKLFF.